A selection of T cell receptor beta chains follows, all from one sample in a study of CD4 and CD8 cells across lung adenocarcinoma regions. One entry per CDR3 protein, called by TCRdb with MiXCR from the PCR reads. This table has about 25,000 distinct CDR3 sequences, about half appearing once. What was sequenced was CD8+ T cells from the center of a lung tumor. All receptors derive from a male donor with lung adenocarcinoma. The CD4 and CD8 labels of this study may be unreliable. Both conserved end residues are part of each CDR3. The order of the fields is clone size, J gene, D gene, V gene, CDR3 protein, CDR3 DNA. A D gene is named only where the DNA matches it firmly. Expanded clones are given a class, and other clones once, few, many or no size at all.

NA | TRBJ1-1 | NA | TRBV14 | CASSQVGTGAAFF | TGTGCCAGCAGCCAAGTTGGCACGGGGGCAGCTTTCTTT
NA | TRBJ2-1 | NA | TRBV10-1 | CASSETVGPNEQFF | TGCGCCAGCAGTGAAACGGTTGGTCCCAATGAGCAGTTCTTC
NA | TRBJ1-5 | NA | TRBV6-1 | CASSGLGIRLSQPQHF | TGTGCCAGCAGTGGACTAGGCATAAGGTTAAGTCAGCCCCAGCATTTT
many | TRBJ2-1 | NA | TRBV3-1 | CASSQARGGEQFF | TGTGCCAGCAGCCAAGCGAGAGGTGGTGAGCAGTTCTTC
NA | TRBJ1-5 | NA | TRBV27 | CASSLSGGRSQPQHF | TGTGCCAGCAGTTTATCGGGGGGGCGCAGTCAGCCCCAGCATTTT
NA | TRBJ2-5 | TRBD2 | TRBV6-9 | CASSYSGRTNEQYF | TGTGCCAGCAGTTATAGCGGGAGGACCAATGAGCAGTACTTC
many | TRBJ2-7 | TRBD2 | TRBV4-1 | CASSRLAGAYEQYF | TGCGCCAGCAGCCGCCTAGCGGGGGCTTACGAGCAGTACTTC
NA | TRBJ2-2 | NA | TRBV6-1 | CASSEGLATGELFF | TGTGCCAGCAGTGAAGGGCTGGCCACCGGGGAGCTGTTTTTT
NA | TRBJ2-3 | TRBD2 | TRBV6-1 | CASSVAGLGARDTQYF | TGTGCCAGCAGTGTAGCGGGGCTGGGAGCCAGGGATACTCAGTACTTT
once | TRBJ2-4 | NA | TRBV6-8 | CASMRLCAKDTQYF | TGTGCCAGCATGAGGCTGTGTGCCAAAGATACGCAGTACTTC
NA | TRBJ2-3 | TRBD1 | TRBV6-1 | CASRKGQGWSDTQYF | TGTGCCAGCAGAAAAGGACAGGGATGGTCAGATACGCAGTATTTT
NA | TRBJ1-2 | TRBD1 | TRBV13 | CASSWTGGNYGYTF | TGTGCCAGCAGCTGGACAGGGGGTAACTATGGCTACACCTTC
NA | TRBJ2-2 | NA | TRBV7-8 | CASSLVGGVHTGELFF | TGTGCCAGCAGCTTAGTGGGGGGAGTGCACACCGGGGAGCTGTTTTTT
NA | TRBJ2-4 | NA | TRBV10-1 | CASSAGQGATNIQYF | TGCGCCAGCAGTGCGGGGCAGGGAGCCACAAACATTCAGTATTTC
NA | TRBJ2-4 | NA | TRBV6-1 | CAGGQAGWDKEIQYF | TGTGCCGGCGGGCAAGCGGGCTGGGACAAAGAGATTCAGTACTTC
NA | TRBJ2-7 | NA | TRBV10-1 | CASSGLGGKNTQYF | TGCGCCAGCAGTGGGCTGGGGGGCAAAAATACGCAGTACTTC
NA | TRBJ2-1 | NA | TRBV11-1 | CASSFVGSNEQFF | TGTGCCAGCAGCTTTGTTGGAAGCAATGAGCAGTTCTTC